This record covers a single T cell receptor beta chain. The antigen remains unidentified. The sample originates from a study of cytomegalovirus exposure and HLA in healthy donors. Study observations and caveats: Cytomegalovirus-associated TCR beta chains were listed, numbering 164.

Some clones are missing from TCRdb's copy, which holds only in-frame ones; the method was immunoSEQ multiplex PCR. The repertoire includes 250,000 to 400,000 clones, roughly 87% of them detected once, and approximately 0.96% sits in the top ten. In germline, CDR1 is SGHTS, CDR2 YDEGEE. The CDR3 runs 15 residues. Trimming shortened V by 5 bases and J by 7 bases, and 19 bases separated the two germline ends. Sequences were obtained from PBMCs. The chain has TRBV5-8 and TRBJ1-3; D ambiguous. The clonotype comes from a man aged 25-40 years in good health and CMV-seronegative. The CDR3 loop reads CASSPWMAGGNTIYF. In DNA form, the CDR3 reads TGTGCCAGCAGTCCATGGATGGCCGGAGGCAACACCATATATTTT.